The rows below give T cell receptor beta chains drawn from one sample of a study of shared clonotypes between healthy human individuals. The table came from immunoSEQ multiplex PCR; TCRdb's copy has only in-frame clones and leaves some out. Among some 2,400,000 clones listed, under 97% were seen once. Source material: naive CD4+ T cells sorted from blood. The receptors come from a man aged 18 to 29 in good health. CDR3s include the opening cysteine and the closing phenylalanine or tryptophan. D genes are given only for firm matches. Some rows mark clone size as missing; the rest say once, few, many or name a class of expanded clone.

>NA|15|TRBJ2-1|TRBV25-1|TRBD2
TGTGCCAGCAGTGAACCCGGGACTAGGACTTTGGCGCAGTTCTTC
CASSEPGTRTLAQFF
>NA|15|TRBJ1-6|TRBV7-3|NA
TGTGCCAGCAGCTTAAGGACCGGGGTCAATTCACCCCTCCACTTT
CASSLRTGVNSPLHF
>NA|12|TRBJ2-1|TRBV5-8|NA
TGTGCCAGCAGTCCTCTATACAATGAGCAGTTCTTC
CASSPLYNEQFF
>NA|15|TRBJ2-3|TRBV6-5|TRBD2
TGTGCCAGCAGTCAGAGCGGGGGGGGAGAAGATACGCAGTATTTT
CASSQSGGGEDTQYF
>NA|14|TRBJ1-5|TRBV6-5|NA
TGTGCCAGCAGCCCAGGGTATGGCAATCAGCCCCAGCATTTT
CASSPGYGNQPQHF
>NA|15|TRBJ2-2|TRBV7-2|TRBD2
TGTGCCAGCAGCCTGGGGACTAGCGGCTCCGGGGAGCTGTTTTTT
CASSLGTSGSGELFF
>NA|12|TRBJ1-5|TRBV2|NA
TGTGCCAGCACTACGGGGGGCATGCCCCAGCATTTT
CASTTGGMPQHF
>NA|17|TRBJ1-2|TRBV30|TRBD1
TGTGCCTGGAGTGTATTAAGACAGGGTTCCCCTAACTATGGCTACACCTTC
CAWSVLRQGSPNYGYTF
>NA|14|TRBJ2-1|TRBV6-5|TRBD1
TGTGCCAGCAGTTGGGGACAGGGATACAATGAGCAGTTCTTC
CASSWGQGYNEQFF
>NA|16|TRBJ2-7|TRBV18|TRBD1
TGTGCCAGCTCACCGTTGACAGGGGGCCTCCCCCACGAGCAGTACTTC
CASSPLTGGLPHEQYF
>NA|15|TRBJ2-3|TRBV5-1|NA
TGCGCCAGCAGCTTGGGCGACTCCGACGCAGATACGCAGTATTTT
CASSLGDSDADTQYF
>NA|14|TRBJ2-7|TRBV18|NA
TGTGCCAGCTCACGAACCGGAGGGCCCTACGAGCAGTACTTC
CASSRTGGPYEQYF
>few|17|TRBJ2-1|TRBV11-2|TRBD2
TGTGCCAGCAGCCCTGCTCTGACTAGCGGAATATACAATGAGCAGTTCTTC
CASSPALTSGIYNEQFF
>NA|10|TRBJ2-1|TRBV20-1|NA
TGCAGTGCCGGATACAATGAGCAGTTCTTC
CSAGYNEQFF
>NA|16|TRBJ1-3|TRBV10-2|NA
TGCGCCAGCAGTAACCCCACGGGACATACTGGAAACACCATATATTTT
CASSNPTGHTGNTIYF
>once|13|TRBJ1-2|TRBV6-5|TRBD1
TGTGCCAGCAGGCCGACAGGGAAGGATGGCTACACCTTC
CASRPTGKDGYTF
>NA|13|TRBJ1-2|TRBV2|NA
TGTGCCGAACGTAGGAGTCCCAACTATGGCTACACCTTC
CAERRSPNYGYTF
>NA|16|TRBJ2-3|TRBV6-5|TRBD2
TGTGCCAGCAGTTCCCGGACTAGGAGATTGACAGATACGCAGTATTTT
CASSSRTRRLTDTQYF
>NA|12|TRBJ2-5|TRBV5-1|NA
TGCGCCAGCGGATCGGAGAAAGAGACCCAGTACTTC
CASGSEKETQYF
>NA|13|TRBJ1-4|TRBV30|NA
TGTGCCTGCCCGGGTTTGCCGAATGAAAAACTGTTTTTT
CACPGLPNEKLFF
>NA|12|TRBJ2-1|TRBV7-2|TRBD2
TGTGCCAGCAGCAGGCTAGCGGGCCCTGAGTTCTTC
CASSRLAGPEFF
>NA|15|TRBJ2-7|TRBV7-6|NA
TGTGCCAGCAGCTTAGCAGGATTTACCTCCTACGAGCAGTACTTC
CASSLAGFTSYEQYF
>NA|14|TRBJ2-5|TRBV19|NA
TGTGCCAGTAAGGGAGGGGGAGAACAAGAGACCCAGTACTTC
CASKGGGEQETQYF
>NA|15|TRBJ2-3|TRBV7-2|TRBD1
TGTGCCAGCAGCTCGAGACAGGGGACGAGGGATACGCAGTATTTT
CASSSRQGTRDTQYF
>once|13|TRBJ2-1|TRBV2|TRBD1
TGTGCCAGCAGGGGGACAGGTAGCAATGAGCAGTTCTTC
CASRGTGSNEQFF
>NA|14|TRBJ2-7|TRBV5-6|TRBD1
TGTGCCAGCAGCTTAGGACAGGGTTCCTACGAGCAGTACTTC
CASSLGQGSYEQYF
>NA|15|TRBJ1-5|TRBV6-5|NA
TGTGCCAGCAGTCCGCAGGGGATAGGCAATCAGCCCCAGCATTTT
CASSPQGIGNQPQHF
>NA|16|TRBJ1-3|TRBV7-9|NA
TGTGCCAGCAGCTTAAACCCCGTCGCCTCTGGAAACACCATATATTTT
CASSLNPVASGNTIYF
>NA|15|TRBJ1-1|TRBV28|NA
TGTGCCAGCAGTCGGTCTACAGGGAGAGAAACTGAAGCTTTCTTT
CASSRSTGRETEAFF
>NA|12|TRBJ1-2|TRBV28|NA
TGTGCCAGCAGCCTAAATAACTATGGCTACACCTTC
CASSLNNYGYTF
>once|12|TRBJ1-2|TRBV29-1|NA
TGCAGCGTCCCGGACACGAACTATGGCTACACCTTC
CSVPDTNYGYTF
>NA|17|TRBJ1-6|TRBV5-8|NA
TGTGCCAGCAGCTGGGGGACACTCCGCTCGAATAATTCACCCCTCCACTTT
CASSWGTLRSNNSPLHF
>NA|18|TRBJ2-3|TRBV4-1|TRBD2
TGCGCCAGCAGCCACGACCAACTAGCGGGAGGGAGCACAGATACGCAGTATTTT
CASSHDQLAGGSTDTQYF
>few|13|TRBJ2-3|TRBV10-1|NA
TGCGCCAGCAGTGAGTCGGGCACAGATACGCAGTATTTT
CASSESGTDTQYF
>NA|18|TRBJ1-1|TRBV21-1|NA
TGTGCCAGCAGCACTCCGGGACAGGATCGTGCTAAGGACACTGAAGCTTTCTTT
CASSTPGQDRAKDTEAFF